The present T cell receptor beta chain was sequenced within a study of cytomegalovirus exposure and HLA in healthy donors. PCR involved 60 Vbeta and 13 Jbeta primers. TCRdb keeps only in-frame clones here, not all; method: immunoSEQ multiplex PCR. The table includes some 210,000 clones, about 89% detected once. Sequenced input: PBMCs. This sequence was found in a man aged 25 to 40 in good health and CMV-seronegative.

The CDR3 loop reads CASTRLGGTQYF. Written as DNA, the CDR3 is TGTGCCAGCACCCGGTTGGGGGGGACCCAGTACTTC. The J gene is TRBJ2-5, the V gene TRBV13, with D possibly matching TRBD2 (6 bases). V dropped 7 bases and J dropped 7 bases, with 13 bases sitting between them. Germline-derived CDR1 and CDR2 are PRHDT and FYEKMQ (reference sequence). The CDR3 runs 12 residues.